Listed below are T cell receptor beta chains from one sample, sequenced in a study of identifying expanded T cells in peripheral blood. Measured with immunoSEQ multiplex PCR; TCRdb has only the in-frame clones, and not every one. The profile shows about 89,000 clones, around 88% of them singletons. Material: blood. These receptor sequences come from a person aged 18 to 75 in good health. CDR3s include the opening cysteine and the closing phenylalanine or tryptophan. Each record gives: CDR3 length, D gene, clone size, V gene, J gene, CDR3 DNA, CDR3 protein. A D gene is named only where the DNA matches it firmly. Clone size is shown for a subset of rows, as once, few, many or a class of expanded clone.

12	TRBD1	once	TRBV5-4	TRBJ1-1	TGTGCCAGCGGAGGGGGCGCGGCTGAAGCTTTCTTT	CASGGGAAEAFF
12	-	-	TRBV28	TRBJ2-7	TGTGCCATCCAGGGCGGTGGCTACGAGCAGTACTTC	CAIQGGGYEQYF
15	-	-	TRBV28	TRBJ2-7	TGTGCCAGCAGTTTAGATGATCAGGGGATCTACGAGCAGTACTTC	CASSLDDQGIYEQYF
13	-	few	TRBV11-2	TRBJ1-5	TGTGCCAGCAGCTTAAGATTGGGACAGCCCCAGCATTTT	CASSLRLGQPQHF
14	-	-	TRBV4-2	TRBJ2-3	TGTGCCAGCAGCGGGGGGCGCGTCATTGATACGCAGTATTTT	CASSGGRVIDTQYF
14	TRBD1	few	TRBV9	TRBJ2-7	TGTGCCAGCAGCGGAAGGACAGGCTCCTACGAGCAGTACTTC	CASSGRTGSYEQYF
14	TRBD1	-	TRBV19	TRBJ2-1	TGTGCCAGTAGTATAGGACAGGGGGCCGATGAGCAGTTCTTC	CASSIGQGADEQFF
15	TRBD2	-	TRBV28	TRBJ2-2	TGTGCCAGCAGCACTAGCGGGCTTCTTACCGGGGAGCTGTTTTTT	CASSTSGLLTGELFF
17	-	-	TRBV5-4	TRBJ2-6	TGTGCCAGCAGCTTGGCCGACACCAGCTCTGGGGCCAACGTCCTGACTTTC	CASSLADTSSGANVLTF
14	-	-	TRBV6-1	TRBJ1-5	TGTGCCAGCAGTGAAGGGGCTGACCATCAGCCCCAGCATTTT	CASSEGADHQPQHF
13	-	few	TRBV5-1	TRBJ2-7	TGCGCCAGCAGCCGCGAGATCACCTACGAGCAGTACTTC	CASSREITYEQYF
14	-	-	TRBV19	TRBJ2-7	TGTGCCAGTAGTATCGCAGGGTTGCCCTACGAGCAGTACTTC	CASSIAGLPYEQYF
15	-	-	TRBV19	TRBJ1-3	TGTGCCAGTAGTGCCGCCGATTTCTCTGGAAACACCATATATTTT	CASSAADFSGNTIYF
12	-	-	TRBV5-1	TRBJ2-1	TGCGCCAGCAGGGACTCTAACAATGAGCAGTTCTTC	CASRDSNNEQFF
14	-	once	TRBV6-5	TRBJ1-2	TGTGCCAGCAGTCCCCGCCAGGCATCCTATGGCTACACCTTC	CASSPRQASYGYTF
14	TRBD1	-	TRBV6-5	TRBJ2-1	TGTGCCAGCAGTTACGGGACAGGGAATTATGAGCAGTTCTTC	CASSYGTGNYEQFF
16	TRBD2	-	TRBV4-1	TRBJ2-2	TGCGCCAGCAGCCTACCGGGACTAGCGGGACCCGGGGAGCTGTTTTTT	CASSLPGLAGPGELFF
13	-	-	TRBV6-4	TRBJ2-7	TGTGCCAGCAGTTTCAGGACCACTAGCGAGCAGTACTTC	CASSFRTTSEQYF
15	TRBD1	-	TRBV9	TRBJ2-3	TGTGCCAGCAGCGCCGGGACAGGGACGACAGATACGCAGTATTTT	CASSAGTGTTDTQYF
14	-	-	TRBV4-3	TRBJ2-2	TGCGCCAGCAGCCACCTCAGGAACACCGGGGAGCTGTTTTTT	CASSHLRNTGELFF
13	TRBD1	-	TRBV7-9	TRBJ1-5	TGTGCCAGCAGCACCCAGGGGGATCAGCCCCAGCATTTT	CASSTQGDQPQHF
16	-	-	TRBV6-5	TRBJ1-2	TGTGCCAGCAGTTGGCGGGGGACGGTAGCTAACTATGGCTACACCTTC	CASSWRGTVANYGYTF
15	TRBD2	-	TRBV6-4	TRBJ2-1	TGTGCCAGCAGTGAGACTAGCGGTTCCTACAATGAGCAGTTCTTC	CASSETSGSYNEQFF
17	-	-	TRBV28	TRBJ2-1	TGTGCCAGCAGTTCCCCCGAGGCCTCTAGACGTGGGCGTGAGCAGTTCTTC	CASSSPEASRRGREQFF
19	TRBD1	-	TRBV4-1	TRBJ2-2	TGCGCCAGCAGCCAAAGACCCCCAGGACAGGGGATGTACACCGGGGAGCTGTTTTTT	CASSQRPPGQGMYTGELFF
14	-	-	TRBV5-1	TRBJ2-1	TGCGCCAGCAGCCCCGACCTCTCCTACAATGAGCAGTTCTTC	CASSPDLSYNEQFF
16	-	-	TRBV7-8	TRBJ2-3	TGTGCCAGCAGCTCCCTGGGTAGCGCGAGCACAGATACGCAGTATTTT	CASSSLGSASTDTQYF
14	TRBD1	-	TRBV5-1	TRBJ2-7	TGCGCCAGCAGCGGTCCGCAGGGGGCCTACGAGCAGTACTTC	CASSGPQGAYEQYF
14	TRBD2	-	TRBV5-6	TRBJ2-7	TGTGCCAGCAGCCCCGGGACTAGCTGGTACGAGCAGTACTTC	CASSPGTSWYEQYF
12	-	once	TRBV30	TRBJ2-3	TGTGCCTGGAGTGTAGGCCCAGATACGCAGTATTTT	CAWSVGPDTQYF
13	-	-	TRBV5-8	TRBJ2-7	TGTGCCAGCAGCTTCCTCGGGAGTTACGAGCAGTACTTC	CASSFLGSYEQYF
15	-	-	TRBV11-2	TRBJ1-4	TGTGCCAGCAGCCTCGACAGGCTACGACGGGAAAAACTGTTTTTT	CASSLDRLRREKLFF
18	-	-	TRBV29-1	TRBJ2-6	TGCAGCGTTGAAGATGACGGTAGTAGCTCCTCTGGGGCCAACGTCCTGACTTTC	CSVEDDGSSSSGANVLTF
14	TRBD1	-	TRBV5-4	TRBJ1-5	TGTGCCAGCAGCCGGGACAGGGGGTCTCAGCCCCAGCATTTT	CASSRDRGSQPQHF
17	TRBD2	once	TRBV7-9	TRBJ2-2	TGTGCCAGCAGCTCGATGACAGCGGGGGCCAGCACCGGGGAGCTGTTTTTT	CASSSMTAGASTGELFF
15	-	-	TRBV5-1	TRBJ1-1	TGCGCCAGCAGCGCAGCGACAGGTTTGAACACTGAAGCTTTCTTT	CASSAATGLNTEAFF
16	-	once	TRBV28	TRBJ2-3	TGTGCCAGCAGTCTCGCCCAGGGGATTAGCACAGATACGCAGTATTTT	CASSLAQGISTDTQYF
18	-	-	TRBV4-1	TRBJ1-3	TGCGCCAGCAGCCAATTCCCCACCGCGGCAGTCTCTGGAAACACCATATATTTT	CASSQFPTAAVSGNTIYF
13	TRBD2	once	TRBV7-9	TRBJ2-5	TGTGCCAGCGGGACTAGCGGTCCTTGGGGCCAGTACTTC	CASGTSGPWGQYF
15	-	-	TRBV5-4	TRBJ2-2	TGTGCCAGCAGCTCCCCTAGCGAGAACACCGGGGAGCTGTTTTTT	CASSSPSENTGELFF
11	-	-	TRBV10-3	TRBJ2-7	TGTGCCATCAGTTACGACTACGAGCAGTACTTC	CAISYDYEQYF
10	-	-	TRBV28	TRBJ1-1	TGTGCCATCCGGGGGACTGAAGCTTTCTTT	CAIRGTEAFF
13	-	-	TRBV6-5	TRBJ1-2	TGTGCCAGCAGAAGGTCGGCTAACTATGGCTACACCTTC	CASRRSANYGYTF
14	-	-	TRBV28	TRBJ2-5	TGTGCCAGCATCCAGGGGAGCGGACAAGAGACCCAGTACTTC	CASIQGSGQETQYF
16	TRBD1	few	TRBV5-1	TRBJ2-2	TGCGCCAGCAGTCCGCAGGGGGCGCGGGACACCGGGGAGCTGTTTTTT	CASSPQGARDTGELFF
12	-	once	TRBV6-1	TRBJ1-2	TGTGCCAGCAGTGAAATTAACTATGGCTACACCTTC	CASSEINYGYTF
15	-	-	TRBV6-4	TRBJ2-1	TGTGCCAGCAGTGACTCAACGCGGGACTACAATGAGCAGTTCTTC	CASSDSTRDYNEQFF
15	-	-	TRBV15	TRBJ2-1	TGTGCCACCAGCAGAGATTGGCGGGTGAACAATGAGCAGTTCTTC	CATSRDWRVNNEQFF
15	TRBD2	-	TRBV7-6	TRBJ2-5	TGTGCCAGCAGCCCCGACAGGGCGGGGGGGGAGACCCAGTACTTC	CASSPDRAGGETQYF
12	-	-	TRBV6-1	TRBJ2-7	TGTGCCAGCAGTGGAACAGCCTACGAGCAGTACTTC	CASSGTAYEQYF